This TCR beta chain was observed in a study of cytomegalovirus exposure and HLA in healthy donors. Across the study: An earlier analysis found 100 million or so unique TCR beta sequences from about 179 million T cells.

Use of 60 Vbeta and 13 Jbeta primers characterized the PCR. TCRdb keeps only in-frame clones here, not all; method: immunoSEQ multiplex PCR. The profile covers some 120,000 clones, with about 83% appearing a single time and around 3.7% taken by the ten largest. The germline V gene has CDR1 MNHEY and CDR2 SVGAGI. Unmatched junction bases numbered 8, after V lost 6 bases and J lost 0 bases. This CDR3 has 16 amino acids. Sequenced sample: PBMCs. The TCR comes from a man between 25 and 39 years old in good health and CMV-seronegative. V gene TRBV6-5 combines with J gene TRBJ1-3, with 7 bases matching TRBD1. The CDR3 here is CASRYRGIDSGNTIYF. The DNA of the CDR3 is TGTGCCAGCAGGTACAGGGGTATAGACTCTGGAAACACCATATATTTT.